This paragraph reports one T cell receptor beta chain. What it binds is not known. TCRdb used MiXCR to reprocess the 5' RACE reads, holding one entry per CDR3 protein. The sample holds 7,000 to 9,000 distinct CDR3 sequences, roughly a quarter seen once. Regarding the study as a whole: In terms of TCR gene usage, tumor memory CD4+ T cells clustered together with blood and lymph node memory CD4+ cells, as well as with lymph node naive CD4+ cells.

Trimming cost V 1 base and J 5 bases, with 9 bases left between them. Germline V CDR1 and CDR2: LNHNV, YYDKDF (reference sequence). This CDR3 spans 14 amino acids. This clonotype was obtained from a female donor with breast cancer. The sample comprised naive CD4+ T cells sorted from a lymph node. Regarding subset: naive CD4+ T cells, CD4+CD45RA+CD25-. This chain joins TRBV15 and TRBJ1-5, with a weak D call TRBD1 (5 bases). CDR3 in amino acids: CATSRVDTDQPQHF. The CDR3 coding sequence is TGTGCCACCAGCAGAGTGGACACCGATCAGCCCCAGCATTTT.